The rows below give T cell receptor beta chains drawn from one sample of a study of CD8+CD57+ T cells in acquired aplastic anemia. TCRdb reanalysed the reads using MiXCR and keeps one entry per CDR3 protein. This sample has under 350,000 distinct CDR3 sequences, with approximately 60% found just once. Material for sequencing was sorted CD4+, CD8+, or CD8+CD57+ T cells (not recorded which) from PBMCs. These receptors originate from a human donor with aplastic anemia. CDR3s include the opening cysteine and the closing phenylalanine or tryptophan. The order of the fields is J gene, D gene, clone size, V gene, CDR3 DNA, CDR3 protein. A D gene is named only where the DNA matches it firmly. Clone size is not always given. Where it is, it says once, few, many or a class for expanded clones.

>TRBJ1-1|NA|few|TRBV4-1
TGTGCCAGCAGCCACGAAACAGGGAAAAGGAGGACTGAAGCTTTCTTT
CASSHETGKRRTEAFF
>TRBJ2-3|TRBD2|NA|TRBV20-1
TGCAGTGCTAGAGATCGCTCTGTGGCTAGCGGGGCCTTTAGCACAGATACGCAGTATTTT
CSARDRSVASGAFSTDTQYF
>TRBJ1-1|NA|few|TRBV7-9
TGTGCCAGCAGCCCGAGTGTGGTCTTGAACACTGAAGCTTTCTTT
CASSPSVVLNTEAFF
>TRBJ2-7|TRBD1|NA|TRBV11-2
TGTGCCAGCAGCTTAAACCTGGGACAGCCCCACGAGCAGTACTTC
CASSLNLGQPHEQYF
>TRBJ2-6|NA|NA|TRBV7-2
TGTGCCAGCAGCCACCCTTGGGGCGGGGTAACTGGGGCCAACGTCCTGACTTTC
CASSHPWGGVTGANVLTF
>TRBJ2-7|NA|NA|TRBV20-1
TGCAGTGCTAGAGTCCCGGGACAAATAACCTACGAGCAGTACTTC
CSARVPGQITYEQYF
>TRBJ2-2|TRBD1|NA|TRBV5-1
TGCGCCAGCAGCGTCCGGGACAGGGGGCAGTCCTCGAACACCGGGGAGCTGTTTTTT
CASSVRDRGQSSNTGELFF
>TRBJ1-2|TRBD1|NA|TRBV2
TGTGCCAGCAGTAGGGACAGCCAGTCCGGCTACACCTTC
CASSRDSQSGYTF
>TRBJ1-5|NA|NA|TRBV7-2
TGTGCCAGCAGCTTAGGATGGGGTGATCAGCCCCAGCATTTT
CASSLGWGDQPQHF
>TRBJ2-7|NA|many|TRBV5-8
TGTGCCAGCAGCTTGGGAATACTAGCTGGCTCCTACGAGCAGTACTTC
CASSLGILAGSYEQYF
>TRBJ1-3|TRBD1|NA|TRBV9
TGTGCCAGCAGCGTAACCGACAGGGGCCGGGGGAACACCATATATTTT
CASSVTDRGRGNTIYF
>TRBJ2-2|TRBD2|many|TRBV5-1
TGCGCCAGCAGCGAACCGGGACTAGCGGGGGCTAACACCGGGGAGCTGTTTTTT
CASSEPGLAGANTGELFF
>TRBJ2-7|NA|NA|TRBV24-1
TGTGCCACCAGTGACACTAGCCTGGGGGAGCAGTACTTC
CATSDTSLGEQYF
>TRBJ2-3|NA|many|TRBV15
TGTGCCACCAGCAGAGATCGCGTCAACGCAGATACGCAGTATTTT
CATSRDRVNADTQYF
>TRBJ2-1|NA|NA|TRBV2
TGTGCCAGCATAATCGACGAAGGCAATGAGCAGTTCTTC
CASIIDEGNEQFF
>TRBJ1-2|NA|once|TRBV2
TGTGCCAGCAGGGGGGAAGGCGATGGCTACACCTTC
CASRGEGDGYTF
>TRBJ1-4|NA|NA|TRBV7-9
TGTGCCAGCAGCTGGGGGGAGCGTGAAAAACTGTTTTTT
CASSWGEREKLFF